The next 21 T cell receptor beta chains were all read from a single sample in a study of cytomegalovirus exposure and HLA in healthy donors. Primers: 60 Vbeta forward and 13 Jbeta reverse. Sequencing used immunoSEQ multiplex PCR; TCRdb keeps in-frame clones, though not all of them. The sample has approximately 110,000 clones. The source material was PBMCs. The source of these receptors is a man aged 40-55 years in good health and CMV-seronegative.

The rearrangement joins TRBV5-1 to TRBJ2-3, with TRBD2 matching 13 bases. Germline-derived CDR1 and CDR2 are SGHRS and YFSETQ. After removal of 3 bases from V and 5 bases from J, the junction contained 3 bases not matched to a gene. This CDR3 is built from 15 residues. CDR3 sequence reads: CASSSRLAGGDTQYF. The CDR3 DNA reads as TGCGCCAGCAGCTCTCGACTAGCGGGAGGAGATACGCAGTATTTT.

The V call is TRBV6-1, the J call TRBJ2-7; perhaps TRBD1 as D (6 bases). There are 11 residues in the CDR3. Per the germline V gene, CDR1 is MNHNS and CDR2 is SASEGT. The ends were cut back, 10 bases at V and 2 bases at J, with 9 bases in the middle. The CDR3 bases are TGTGCCACGCGGACAGCCTACGAGCAGTACTTC. This translates into CATRTAYEQYF.

CDR3 region: CASRPRGGGEQYF. The CDR3 coding sequence is TGTGCCAGCAGACCCCGGGGGGGCGGCGAGCAGTACTTC. The chain joins TRBV5-8 to TRBJ2-7; 8 nucleotides line up with TRBD2. Germline CDR1 is SGHTS and CDR2 is YDEGEE. With 5 bases clipped from V and 6 bases from J, the junction kept 7 bases outside the gene matches. This CDR3 contains 13 residues.

The rearrangement joins TRBV30 to TRBJ1-1; the D is unclear. Trimming stripped 4 bases from V and 1 base from J, with 10 bases between. The CDR3 has 13 residues. Germline assignment: CDR1 GTSNPN and CDR2 SVGIG (reference sequence). CDR3 sequence (DNA): TGTGCCTGGAAATCGCGGAGGAACACTGAAGCTTTCTTT. This codes for CAWKSRRNTEAFF. The whole variable domain, remainder taken from reference TRBV30 and TRBJ1-1, is SQTIHQWPATLVQPVGSPLSLECTVEGTSNPNLYWYRQAAGRGLQLLFYSVGIGQISSEVPQNLSASRPQDRQFILSSKKLLLSDSGFYLCAWKSRRNTEAFFGQGTRLTVV.

The chain is built from TRBV5-4 and TRBJ2-3, with 9 bases matching TRBD2. CDR3 length: 16 residues. CDR1 is SGHNT and CDR2 is YYREEE in the germline V gene (reference sequence). The junction had 5 bases not matched to a gene; V was cut back by 1 base and J by 2 bases. CDR3 coding DNA: TGTGCCAGCAGCTTGTGGCTAGCGGGATCCACAGATACGCAGTATTTT. Amino acids: CASSLWLAGSTDTQYF.

The chain combines TRBV2 with TRBJ1-1, with D tentatively TRBD1 (5 bases). V was pared by 6 bases and J by 10 bases, with 15 bases between. This CDR3 has 12 residues. The V gene's germline CDR1 is SNHLY and CDR2 FYNNEI. The CDR3 DNA reads as TGTGCCAGCAGCCTCGGACGGAGGGGAGCTTTCTTT. Its protein product is CASSLGRRGAFF.

The J gene is TRBJ1-4, the V gene TRBV27, with D perhaps TRBD1 (6 bases). CDR1 MNHEY and CDR2 SMNVEV come from the germline V gene (reference sequence). V shed 5 bases and J shed 8 bases, with 21 bases lying between them. This CDR3 comprises 16 residues. The CDR3 protein is CASSARTGLMGEKLFF. The CDR3 DNA reads as TGTGCCAGCAGTGCCCGCACAGGGTTAATGGGGGAAAAACTGTTTTTT.

The chain is built from TRBV28 and TRBJ2-7; TRBD1 matches at 7 bases. The CDR3 runs to 15 residues. With V trimmed by 4 bases and J by 2 bases, 8 bases remained unmatched. Germline V gene sequence: CDR1 MDHEN, CDR2 SYDVKM. CDR3 loop: CASSSPPDRPYEQYF. CDR3 DNA: TGTGCCAGCAGTTCACCCCCGGACAGGCCCTACGAGCAGTACTTC.

This chain links TRBV7-2 with TRBJ2-7, with 8 bases that match TRBD1. The V segment lost 5 bases and the J segment 2 bases; nucleotides outside the gene matches: 8. The V gene's germline CDR1 is SGHTA and CDR2 FQGNSA. The CDR3 covers 15 residues. The CDR3 sequence: CASSTGQGQTYEQYF. The CDR3, as DNA: TGTGCCAGCAGCACCGGACAGGGCCAAACCTACGAGCAGTACTTC.

V usage is TRBV5-4 and J usage is TRBJ2-1; 9 nucleotides line up with TRBD1. CDR3 length equals 15 residues. From germline, CDR1 is SGHNT and CDR2 YYREEE (reference sequence). V lost 3 bases, J lost 4 bases, and 5 bases stayed unmatched. CDR3 nucleotide sequence: TGTGCCAGCAGCTCGGGACAGGGAATATACAATGAGCAGTTCTTC. Residues: CASSSGQGIYNEQFF.

V usage is TRBV5-1 and J usage is TRBJ2-1; tentatively, D is TRBD2 (6 bases). The germline V gene has CDR1 SGHRS and CDR2 YFSETQ. This CDR3 comprises 14 residues. Deletions cut 0 bases from V and 8 bases from J, with 12 bases between. The CDR3 loop is CASSLEAGSDEQFF. The CDR3 DNA reads TGCGCCAGCAGCTTGGAGGCCGGGAGCGATGAGCAGTTCTTC. Filled out from reference TRBV5-1 and TRBJ2-1, the complete variable domain reads KAGVTQTPRYLIKTRGQQVTLSCSPISGHRSVSWYQQTPGQGLQFLFEYFSETQRNKGNFPGRFSGRQFSNSRSEMNVSTLELGDSALYLCASSLEAGSDEQFFGPGTRLTVL.

The chain joins TRBV10-3 to TRBJ1-5; 9 nucleotides match TRBD1. The CDR3 loop spans 14 amino acids. Germline-derived CDR1 and CDR2 are ENHRY and SYGVKD. With 4 bases clipped from V and 7 bases from J, the junction kept 5 bases outside the gene matches. This CDR3 reads CAISGTGDEQPQHF. As DNA, the CDR3 is TGTGCCATCAGTGGGACAGGGGATGAGCAGCCCCAGCATTTT.

CDR3 sequence reads: CASSSDRGIPDTQYF. The DNA for the CDR3 is TGTGCCAGCAGTTCCGACAGGGGGATTCCAGATACGCAGTATTTT. The chain links TRBV6-5 to TRBJ2-3; TRBD1 matches at 9 bases. Germline trimming cut 4 bases from V and 4 bases from J; bases unmatched to any gene: 6. The germline CDR1 and CDR2 sequences are MNHEY and SVGAGI. The CDR3 length is 15 residues.

The CDR3 DNA reads as TGTGCCAGCAGACTCTGGGACACCCCGACCAAAGGGGTGCAGTACTTC. Translation gives CASRLWDTPTKGVQYF. The chain uses TRBV28 and TRBJ2-7; weak D call: TRBD1 (6 bases). The germline V gene has CDR1 MDHEN and CDR2 SYDVKM. This CDR3 comprises 16 residues. Trimming pared 6 bases from V and 9 bases from J, leaving 27 bases between.

V and J are TRBV5-4 and TRBJ2-3; TRBD2 aligns across 8 bases. V lost 0 bases and J lost 4; bases outside the gene matches: 13. The CDR3 consists of 18 residues. The germline V gene has CDR1 SGHNT and CDR2 YYREEE (reference sequence). CDR3 nucleotide sequence: TGTGCCAGCAGCTTGGCCGGACGGAGCGGGAGCTTAGCAGATACGCAGTATTTT. Its protein product is CASSLAGRSGSLADTQYF.

The rearrangement joins TRBV29-1 to TRBJ2-1, with 8 nucleotides matching TRBD2. The CDR3 runs 15 residues. Losses at the gene ends were 6 bases for V and 1 base for J; bases not matched to a gene: 8. Germline V gives CDR1 SQVTM, CDR2 ANQGSEA. The CDR3 loop is CSVLWTSRSYNEQFF. CDR3 nucleotides: TGCAGCGTCTTATGGACTAGCCGGTCCTACAATGAGCAGTTCTTC.

The chain joins TRBV5-1 to TRBJ2-1; TRBD2 agrees at 8 bases. The CDR3 is made up of 14 amino acids. Germline lookup yields CDR1 SGHRS and CDR2 YFSETQ. The V gene end was trimmed by 5 bases and the J gene end by 5 bases; junction bases not matched to a gene: 6. CDR3 protein: CASSLTGGNNEQFF. For the CDR3, the DNA is TGCGCCAGCAGTCTGACGGGAGGGAACAATGAGCAGTTCTTC. Filled out from reference TRBV5-1 and TRBJ2-1, the complete variable domain reads KAGVTQTPRYLIKTRGQQVTLSCSPISGHRSVSWYQQTPGQGLQFLFEYFSETQRNKGNFPGRFSGRQFSNSRSEMNVSTLELGDSALYLCASSLTGGNNEQFFGPGTRLTVL.

The CDR3 DNA reads TGTGCCAGCAGCCCCGAGGGGGGACTAGCGGGAAGGGGCAATGAGCAGTTCTTC. Protein product: CASSPEGGLAGRGNEQFF. The chain couples TRBV9 to TRBJ2-1; the match to TRBD2 covers 13 bases. This CDR3 comprises 18 residues. J was trimmed by 6 bases and V by 4 bases; bases with no gene match: 13. In germline, CDR1 is SGDLS, CDR2 YYNGEE.

V gene TRBV10-3 combines with J gene TRBJ2-5; TRBD1 matches at 12 bases. The J segment lost 3 bases and the V segment lost 10 bases, leaving 6 bases of the junction unmatched. CDR1 ENHRY and CDR2 SYGVKD come from the germline V gene. CDR3 length equals 14 residues. The CDR3 reads CASKGTGGEETQYF. The CDR3 nucleotides read TGTGCCAGCAAAGGGACAGGGGGCGAAGAGACCCAGTACTTC.

The rearrangement uses TRBV9 and TRBJ1-2; D unresolved. The CDR3 has 13 amino acids. The V gene lost 0 bases and the J gene lost 4 bases, with 7 bases spanning the gap. The germline V gene has CDR1 SGDLS and CDR2 YYNGEE. CDR3 in amino acids: CASSVEAGYGYTF. CDR3 nucleotides: TGTGCCAGCAGCGTAGAGGCAGGCTATGGCTACACCTTC.

V is TRBV2 and J is TRBJ2-7; D gene unclear. The germline gives CDR1 SNHLY, CDR2 FYNNEI. The CDR3 is 12 amino acids. The germline V and J ends were trimmed by 2 bases and 6 bases, with 8 bases remaining between them. The CDR3 protein is CASSENSIEQYF. CDR3 DNA sequence: TGTGCCAGCAGTGAAAACTCGATCGAGCAGTACTTC.